One and the same sample provided the 22 T cell receptor beta chains below, sequenced in a study of early T cells in non-severe SARS-CoV-2 infection. TCRdb re-analysed the 5' RACE reads in MiXCR, keeping a single row per CDR3 protein. This table has about 77,000 distinct CDR3 sequences, approximately 16% appearing once. Sequences were obtained from whole blood. The receptors originated from an adult who was a healthcare worker with PCR-confirmed SARS-CoV-2 infection or an uninfected control (not recorded which).

This clonotype came up a few times. The chain employs TRBV6-6 and TRBJ1-1, with no clear D. This CDR3 has 14 residues. V dropped 0 bases and J dropped 0 bases, with 5 bases sitting between them. Germline V lookup: CDR1 MNHNY, CDR2 SVGAGI (reference sequence). DNA for the CDR3: TGTGCCAGCAGTTACTCTGCCTTGAACACTGAAGCTTTCTTT. Its translation: CASSYSALNTEAFF.

CDR3 DNA: TGTGCCAGCAGCCCCCAGACTTCCGGGAACACCGGGGAGCTGTTTTTT. Encoded protein: CASSPQTSGNTGELFF. The rearrangement links TRBV7-6 to TRBJ2-2; D remains unclear. The CDR3 covers 16 residues. V was cut by 5 bases and J by 1 base, with 14 bases left in between. Per the germline V gene, CDR1 is SGHVS and CDR2 is FNYEAQ.

This chain uses TRBV5-1 with TRBJ2-5, with a possible D match to TRBD1 (5 bases). There are 14 residues in the CDR3. Germline V CDR1 and CDR2: SGHRS, YFSETQ. Trimming stripped 0 bases from V and 2 bases from J, with 8 bases between. This CDR3 is CASSLEGIQETQYF. The DNA for the CDR3 is TGCGCCAGCAGCTTGGAGGGGATACAAGAGACCCAGTACTTC.

This clonotype was seen many times. The rearrangement links TRBV2 to TRBJ2-5, with TRBD2 matching 13 bases. The CDR3 loop spans 17 amino acids. J was trimmed by 5 bases and V by 6 bases; bases with no gene match: 12. From germline, CDR1 is SNHLY and CDR2 FYNNEI. CDR3 sequence reads: CASRGTSGNTYGETQYF. In nucleotides, the CDR3 is TGTGCCAGCAGGGGGACTAGCGGGAACACCTACGGGGAGACCCAGTACTTC.

This rearrangement joins TRBV5-4 to TRBJ2-5; possibly TRBD1 for D (5 bases). The CDR3 has 15 amino acids. V shed 4 bases and J shed 1 base, with 14 bases lying between them. Germline-derived CDR1 and CDR2 are SGHNT and YYREEE (reference sequence). The CDR3 sequence: CASSNSQGTQETQYF. CDR3 coding DNA: TGTGCCAGCAGCAATTCCCAGGGTACCCAAGAGACCCAGTACTTC.

This clonotype was detected a few times. The V and J genes are TRBV7-3 and TRBJ2-2, with D possibly matching TRBD2 (5 bases). Germline CDR1 and CDR2: SGHTA and FQGTGA. CDR3 length equals 15 residues. V was trimmed by 1 base and J by 7 bases, leaving 13 bases between them. The CDR3 nucleotides are TGTGCCAGCAGCTTAATGAGCGGAGCTGGCGGGGAGCTGTTTTTT. Translation gives CASSLMSGAGGELFF.

A few counts support this clonotype. This chain connects TRBV29-1 to TRBJ2-3, with D possibly being TRBD2 (5 bases). Per germline, CDR1 SQVTM and CDR2 ANQGSEA. V lost 0 bases to trimming and J lost 6 bases, with 10 bases between them. CDR3 length: 13 amino acids. CDR3 coding DNA: TGCAGCGTTGAAGATCCTAGCCCGGATACGCAGTATTTT. Translation gives CSVEDPSPDTQYF.

This clonotype was counted between two and nine times. V usage is TRBV27 and J usage is TRBJ1-1; possibly TRBD1 for D (5 bases). Deletions cut 5 bases from V and 7 bases from J, with 20 bases between. The CDR3 has 15 residues. The germline V gene encodes CDR1 MNHEY and CDR2 SMNVEV (reference sequence). CDR3 sequence reads: CASSTRGETDIEAFF. The CDR3 nucleotides are TGTGCCAGCAGTACTCGGGGCGAGACGGATATTGAAGCTTTCTTT.

Comment on this clonotype: The junction differs from germline at one of its ends, possibly a read error. The chain joins TRBV5-1 to TRBJ2-7; 7 bases map to TRBD1. Germline V gene lookup returns CDR1 SGHRS and CDR2 YFSETQ. The CDR3 runs to 11 residues. Here the CDR3 reads CASSYTGTVSF. The CDR3 DNA sequence: TGCGCCAGCAGCTACACCGGGACAGTTTCCTTC.

This clonotype was picked up a small number of times. This rearrangement joins TRBV11-2 to TRBJ2-2; D remains ambiguous. Trimming took off 2 bases at V and 4 bases at J, with 14 bases between the two ends. The CDR3 is 16 amino acids. The germline gives CDR1 SGHAT, CDR2 FQNNGV. CDR3 loop: CASSLFGPLITGELFF. The CDR3 DNA follows: TGTGCCAGCAGCTTATTTGGACCCCTAATCACCGGGGAGCTGTTTTTT.

The chain recombines TRBV20-1 with TRBJ2-5, with 7 bases that match TRBD2. The V gene end was trimmed by 3 bases and the J gene end by 5 bases; junction bases not matched to a gene: 3. The CDR3 sequence is 12 residues long. Germline lookup yields CDR1 DFQATT and CDR2 SNEGSKA (reference sequence). CDR3 loop: CSASGGSETQYF. In DNA form, the CDR3 reads TGCAGTGCTAGCGGGGGGTCGGAGACCCAGTACTTC.

This clonotype has at least ten counts. The chain recombines TRBV15 with TRBJ1-2, with 8 nucleotides matching TRBD1. CDR1 LNHNV and CDR2 YYDKDF come from the germline V gene (reference sequence). The V and J ends lost 2 bases and 10 bases, in that order; junction bases with no gene match: 9. The CDR3 is made up of 14 amino acids. CDR3 sequence (DNA): TGTGCCACCAGCAGATCCTACCGGGACAGGAACTACACCTTC. This translates into CATSRSYRDRNYTF.

As to this clonotype: An end of the junction differs from the germline gene, which may be a read error. The V call is TRBV7-9, the J call TRBJ2-1; TRBD2 aligns across 7 bases. Germline V gives CDR1 SEHNR, CDR2 FQNEAQ (reference sequence). The CDR3 consists of 17 residues. The CDR3 sequence is CASSLIPSGSSYNEQFF. The CDR3 DNA reads as TGCGCCAGCAGCTTAATTCCTAGCGGTTCCTCCTACAATGAGCAGTTCTTC.

The gene calls are TRBV29-1 and TRBJ2-3; D is perhaps TRBD2 (5 bases). Germline CDR1 and CDR2: SQVTM and ANQGSEA. V shed 1 base and J shed 6 bases, with 17 bases lying between them. The CDR3 is 15 residues long. The CDR3 nucleotides read TGCAGCGTTGAAGCTCGAAGCGAGAGGAGGGATACGCAGTATTTT. Its translation: CSVEARSERRDTQYF.

This sequence joins TRBV15 and TRBJ1-1; D gene ambiguous. This CDR3 region has 12 residues. V was trimmed by 8 bases and J by 4 bases, leaving 11 bases between them. Germline assignment: CDR1 LNHNV and CDR2 YYDKDF (reference sequence). The CDR3 region is CATSSGSTEAFF. CDR3 bases: TGTGCCACCTCCTCCGGGAGCACTGAAGCTTTCTTT.

A few counts support this clonotype. V and J are TRBV27 and TRBJ1-6; D gene ambiguous. Trimming took off 2 bases at V and 10 bases at J, with 6 bases between the two ends. The CDR3 runs to 12 residues. The V gene's germline CDR1 is MNHEY and CDR2 SMNVEV (reference sequence). CDR3 bases: TGTGCCAGCAGTTTAGCCAGATCACCCCTCCACTTT. It yields the protein CASSLARSPLHF.

This clonotype was seen repeatedly, ten times or more. The rearrangement joins TRBV12-3 or TRBV12-4 to TRBJ2-1; 13 bases are shared with TRBD2. There are 17 residues in the CDR3. Losses at the gene ends were 5 bases for V and 10 bases for J; bases not matched to a gene: 14. The CDR3 sequence is CASSPLGLAGALGEQFF. The CDR3, as DNA: TGTGCCAGCAGTCCCTTAGGACTAGCGGGAGCACTAGGCGAGCAGTTCTTC.

This clonotype was counted between two and nine times. The chain uses TRBV18 and TRBJ2-5; D remains ambiguous. The CDR3 is made up of 17 amino acids. V lost 3 bases and J lost 5, with 22 bases in between. In germline, CDR1 is KGHSH, CDR2 LQKENI. The CDR3 reads CASSPTPSYWAGETQYF. Written as DNA, the CDR3 is TGTGCCAGCTCACCCACTCCTTCGTATTGGGCTGGGGAGACCCAGTACTTC.

This clonotype was counted only a few times. The chain uses TRBV25-1 and TRBJ2-5; 12 bases are shared with TRBD2. Germline assignment: CDR1 MGHDK and CDR2 SYGVNS. This CDR3 has 17 amino acids. With V trimmed by 5 bases and J by 2 bases, 9 bases remained unmatched. CDR3 bases: TGTGCCAGCAGTTCGACTAGCGGGAGTCGCGCACAAGAGACCCAGTACTTC. Translating gives CASSSTSGSRAQETQYF. Looking up the rest from reference TRBV25-1 and TRBJ2-5 gives the full variable domain: EADIYQTPRYLVIGTGKKITLECSQTMGHDKMYWYQQDPGMELHLIHYSYGVNSTEKGDLSSESTVSRIRTEHFPLTLESARPSHTSQYLCASSSTSGSRAQETQYFGPGTRLLVL.

This clonotype was seen a handful of times. The V call is TRBV7-2, the J call TRBJ2-1; 10 bases are a match to TRBD2. This CDR3 region has 15 residues. The V gene end was trimmed by 4 bases and the J gene end by 4 bases; junction bases not matched to a gene: 4. CDR1 and CDR2 (germline): SGHTA, FQGNSA. In DNA, the CDR3 is TGTGCCAGCAGCTATAGCGGGGGGACTTACAATGAGCAGTTCTTC. Translation gives CASSYSGGTYNEQFF.

The rearrangement joins TRBV6-2 or TRBV6-3 to TRBJ2-1; tentative D call: TRBD2 (7 bases). Germline values: CDR1 MNHEY, CDR2 SVGEGT. This CDR3 has 18 amino acids. V was shortened by 10 bases and J by 4 bases, with 29 bases between the two germline ends. CDR3 region: CATSGGQAPYLIYNEQFF. The CDR3 bases are TGTGCCACCTCGGGGGGCCAGGCGCCTTACCTGATATACAATGAGCAGTTCTTC.

This clonotype was detected a few times. The genes are TRBV3-1 and TRBJ1-5; no reliable D call. Trimming shortened V by 0 bases and J by 5 bases, and 2 bases separated the two germline ends. The CDR3 extends over 12 amino acids. Germline V gives CDR1 LGHDT, CDR2 YNNKEL (reference sequence). As DNA, the CDR3 is TGTGCCAGCAGCCAAGATTATCAGCCCCAGCATTTT. This encodes CASSQDYQPQHF.